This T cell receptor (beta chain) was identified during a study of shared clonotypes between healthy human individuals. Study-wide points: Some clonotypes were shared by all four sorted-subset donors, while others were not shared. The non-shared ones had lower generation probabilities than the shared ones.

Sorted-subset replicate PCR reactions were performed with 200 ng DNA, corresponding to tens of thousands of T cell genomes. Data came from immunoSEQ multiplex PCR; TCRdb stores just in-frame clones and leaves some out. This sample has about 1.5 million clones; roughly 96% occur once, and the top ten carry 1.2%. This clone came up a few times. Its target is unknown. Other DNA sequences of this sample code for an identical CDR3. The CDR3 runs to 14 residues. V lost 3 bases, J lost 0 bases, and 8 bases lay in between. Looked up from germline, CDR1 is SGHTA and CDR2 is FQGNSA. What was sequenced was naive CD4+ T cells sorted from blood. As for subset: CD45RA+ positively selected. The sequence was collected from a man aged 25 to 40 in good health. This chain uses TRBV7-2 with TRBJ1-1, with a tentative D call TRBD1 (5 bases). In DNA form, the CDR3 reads TGTGCCAGCAGCTTGGGGGGGATGAACACTGAAGCTTTCTTT. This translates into CASSLGGMNTEAFF.